These 22 T cell receptor beta chains share one sample of origin, sequenced in a study of blood T cell repertoires in COVID-19. Profiled with immunoSEQ multiplex PCR; TCRdb holds only in-frame clones, not every one. The sample records about 300,000 clones, under 90% being singletons. The sample was peripheral blood. The receptors derive from a woman aged 25 to 39 with COVID-19, enrolled during active disease.

The chain has TRBV7-2 and TRBJ2-2, with 7 bases lining up with TRBD1. CDR3 length: 16 residues. Germline CDR1 and CDR2: SGHTA and FQGNSA. V lost 1 base to trimming and J lost 1 base; unmatched junction nucleotides: 3. The CDR3 DNA reads as TGTGCCAGCAGCTTAGACAGGGGTGGGAACACCGGGGAGCTGTTTTTT. Encoded protein: CASSLDRGGNTGELFF.

The genes are TRBV2 and TRBJ1-2; possible D gene TRBD1, 5 bases. The V and J ends lost 6 bases and 2 bases respectively, with 10 bases between them. CDR1 and CDR2 (germline): SNHLY, FYNNEI. The CDR3 has 13 residues. The CDR3, as DNA: TGTGCCAGCAGGGGGACTGAGAACTATGGCTACACCTTC. The encoded protein is CASRGTENYGYTF.

Written as DNA, the CDR3 is TGTGCCAGCAGGCTGGGACAGCCTGATCAGCCCCAGCATTTT. As protein: CASRLGQPDQPQHF. The gene calls are TRBV6-6 and TRBJ1-5; 7 bases agree with TRBD1. Germline CDR1 MNHNY, CDR2 SVGAGI (reference sequence). J was trimmed by 5 bases and V by 6 bases; bases with no gene match: 7. The CDR3 covers 14 residues.

This clone has just one count. V usage is TRBV27 and J usage is TRBJ2-7; 7 bases line up with TRBD1. The V segment lost 6 bases and the J segment 6 bases; nucleotides outside the gene matches: 14. CDR1 and CDR2 (germline): MNHEY, SMNVEV (reference sequence). The CDR3 runs 15 residues. The CDR3 sequence: CASSPTRTGRREQYF. The CDR3 region has the DNA TGTGCCAGCAGCCCAACCCGGACAGGCCGGCGCGAGCAGTACTTC.

The V and J genes are TRBV12-3 or TRBV12-4 and TRBJ2-2, with D hard to call. V was cut by 11 bases and J by 6 bases, with 13 bases left in between. The CDR3 is 12 amino acids. In DNA form, the CDR3 reads TGTGCCTGTGTTCTAAACTCCGGGGAGCTGTTTTTT. This encodes CACVLNSGELFF.

V gene TRBV6-5 combines with J gene TRBJ1-3, with 7 bases that match TRBD1. Germline V CDR1 and CDR2: MNHEY, SVGAGI. V dropped 6 bases and J dropped 5; count of bases not matched to a gene: 7. The CDR3 extends over 14 amino acids. CDR3 sequence: CASRPQGLRNTIYF. The CDR3, as DNA: TGTGCCAGCAGACCACAGGGGCTACGAAACACCATATATTTT.

The rearrangement uses TRBV7-8 and TRBJ1-5, with D tentatively TRBD1 (5 bases). CDR3 size: 14 residues. V was shortened by 4 bases and J by 4 bases, with 11 bases between the two germline ends. From germline, CDR1 is SGHVS and CDR2 FQNEAQ. The CDR3: CASSSGAGNQPQHF. Written as DNA, the CDR3 is TGTGCCAGCAGCTCCGGCGCAGGGAATCAGCCCCAGCATTTT.

The rearrangement uses TRBV24-1 and TRBJ2-1; 9 positions match TRBD1. CDR1 KGHDR and CDR2 SFDVKD come from the germline V gene. The CDR3 extends over 16 amino acids. The V segment lost 4 bases and the J segment 3 bases; nucleotides outside the gene matches: 6. The CDR3 is CATSDQTGGNYNEQFF. The CDR3 DNA follows: TGTGCCACCAGTGACCAGACAGGGGGGAACTACAATGAGCAGTTCTTC.

This chain links TRBV29-1 with TRBJ2-7, with 12 nucleotides matching TRBD2. Germline loops: CDR1 SQVTM, CDR2 ANQGSEA. V lost 5 bases to trimming and J lost 5 bases; unmatched junction nucleotides: 10. This CDR3 region has 15 residues. The CDR3 nucleotides are TGCAGCGTTCGATCTAGCGGGGGGGCCTTCCACGAGCAGTACTTC. The encoded protein is CSVRSSGGAFHEQYF.

The chain couples TRBV28 to TRBJ1-2; D unresolved. Germline assignment: CDR1 MDHEN and CDR2 SYDVKM. CDR3 length: 14 residues. The V end lost 5 bases, the J end lost 4 bases, and 14 bases lay between the germline ends. In DNA, the CDR3 is TGTGCCAGCAGTGGGGAGCCGGGATCCTATGGCTACACCTTC. Protein sequence: CASSGEPGSYGYTF.

This chain uses TRBV7-8 with TRBJ2-1; TRBD1 is a possible D gene (6 bases). Germline V lookup: CDR1 SGHVS, CDR2 FQNEAQ. The V end was cut by 7 bases, the J end by 15 bases, with 16 bases between. The CDR3 loop spans 11 amino acids. The CDR3 spells CASTPTGYGFF. In DNA, the CDR3 is TGTGCCAGCACACCTACAGGGTACGGGTTCTTC. Drawing the rest from reference TRBV7-8 and TRBJ2-1, the complete variable domain is GAGVSQSPRYKVAKRGQDVALRCDPISGHVSLFWYQQALGQGPEFLTYFQNEAQLDKSGLPSDRFFAERPEGSVSTLKIQRTQQEDSAVYLCASTPTGYGFFGPGTRLTVL.

The V call is TRBV9, the J call TRBJ2-3, with TRBD2 matching 12 bases. CDR3 length equals 16 residues. CDR1 and CDR2 from the germline V gene are SGDLS and YYNGEE. V was clipped by 3 bases and J by 5 bases; unmatched bases: 7. CDR3 nucleotides: TGTGCCAGCAGCGCATCTAGCGGGGGGGCTGGAGATACGCAGTATTTT. It is translated as CASSASSGGAGDTQYF.

The gene calls are TRBV7-8 and TRBJ1-1, with D maybe TRBD1 (5 bases). The V and J ends lost 2 bases and 8 bases respectively, with 9 bases between them. Germline loops: CDR1 SGHVS, CDR2 FQNEAQ. The CDR3 runs to 12 residues. This CDR3 is CASSLWGQEAFF. The CDR3 nucleotides read TGTGCCAGCAGCTTATGGGGCCAAGAAGCTTTCTTT.

The CDR3, as DNA: TGTGCCAGCAGCACCCTAGCGGGGGGTTCCTACAATGAGCAGTTCTTC. Protein product: CASSTLAGGSYNEQFF. The chain recombines TRBV7-9 with TRBJ2-1; 11 bases align to TRBD2. Germline V gene sequence: CDR1 SEHNR, CDR2 FQNEAQ (reference sequence). The CDR3 extends over 16 amino acids. V gave up 5 bases and J gave up 1 base; unmatched junction bases: 4.

This chain joins TRBV15 and TRBJ2-1; 8 nucleotides align to TRBD1. J was trimmed by 7 bases and V by 3 bases; bases with no gene match: 2. The germline CDR1 and CDR2 sequences are LNHNV and YYDKDF (reference sequence). The length of the CDR3 is 13 residues. CDR3 amino acids: CATSSTGGNEQFF. The CDR3 DNA reads TGTGCCACCAGCAGTACAGGGGGAAATGAGCAGTTCTTC. Based on the CDR3 plus reference TRBV15 and TRBJ2-1, the full variable domain is DAMVIQNPRYQVTQFGKPVTLSCSQTLNHNVMYWYQQKSSQAPKLLFHYYDKDFNNEADTPDNFQSRRPNTSFCFLDIRSPGLGDTAMYLCATSSTGGNEQFFGPGTRLTVL.

V usage is TRBV5-1 and J usage is TRBJ1-6; no clear D. The CDR3 covers 13 residues. From germline, CDR1 is SGHRS and CDR2 YFSETQ. Between the trimmed V and J ends, which lost 0 bases and 10 bases, there was a span of 8 bases. DNA for the CDR3: TGCGCCAGCAGCTTGGCGGTAAACTCACCCCTCCACTTT. Its protein is CASSLAVNSPLHF.

The rearrangement uses TRBV3-1 (or the pseudogene TRBV3-2) and TRBJ1-5; unclear D gene. Trimming stripped 0 bases from V and 9 bases from J, with 9 bases between. The CDR3 contains 13 residues. The germline CDR1 and CDR2 sequences are LGHDT and YNNKEL (reference sequence). In nucleotides, the CDR3 is TGTGCCAGCAGCCAAGATCAAGGACTGCCCCAGCATTTT. Translated: CASSQDQGLPQHF.

This chain connects TRBV5-1 to TRBJ1-3; D is perhaps TRBD1 (6 bases). The V and J ends lost 0 bases and 3 bases respectively, with 7 bases between them. CDR1 is SGHRS, CDR2 YFSETQ, per germline. The CDR3 has 14 residues. This CDR3 is CASSLGDIGNTIYF. The CDR3 DNA reads TGCGCCAGCAGCTTGGGGGACATTGGAAACACCATATATTTT.

This clone has just a few counts. The V call is TRBV2, the J call TRBJ2-2; tentative D call: TRBD2 (6 bases). Trimming stripped 4 bases from V and 3 bases from J, with 12 bases between. Germline CDR1 SNHLY, CDR2 FYNNEI. The CDR3 spans 15 residues. The CDR3 DNA reads as TGTGCCAGCAGTGTTATAGCGGAGGACACCGGGGAGCTGTTTTTT. This encodes CASSVIAEDTGELFF.

The chain combines TRBV3-1 (or the pseudogene TRBV3-2) with TRBJ2-5, with D tentatively TRBD2 (6 bases). The CDR3 is 14 residues long. Germline V lookup: CDR1 LGHDT, CDR2 YNNKEL (reference sequence). Trimming took off 1 base at V and 2 bases at J, with 8 bases between the two ends. CDR3 DNA sequence: TGTGCCAGCAGCCAAGGTAGCGGACAAGAGACCCAGTACTTC. Protein sequence: CASSQGSGQETQYF.

The chain couples TRBV5-6 to TRBJ1-3, with TRBD1 identical over 7 bases. Germline loops: CDR1 SGHDT, CDR2 YYEEEE. The trim removed 4 bases at V and 0 bases at J, leaving 7 bases unmatched. CDR3 length: 16 residues. DNA of the CDR3: TGTGCCAGCAGCATAACTACAGGGGACTCTGGAAACACCATATATTTT. It specifies CASSITTGDSGNTIYF.

The chain is built from TRBV3-1 (or the pseudogene TRBV3-2) and TRBJ2-1, with 9 bases aligning to TRBD1. The trim removed 0 bases at V and 5 bases at J, leaving 5 bases unmatched. Germline loops: CDR1 LGHDT, CDR2 YNNKEL (reference sequence). CDR3 length: 16 residues. The CDR3 is CASSQEGQGINNEQFF. In DNA, the CDR3 is TGTGCCAGCAGCCAAGAGGGACAGGGAATCAACAATGAGCAGTTCTTC.